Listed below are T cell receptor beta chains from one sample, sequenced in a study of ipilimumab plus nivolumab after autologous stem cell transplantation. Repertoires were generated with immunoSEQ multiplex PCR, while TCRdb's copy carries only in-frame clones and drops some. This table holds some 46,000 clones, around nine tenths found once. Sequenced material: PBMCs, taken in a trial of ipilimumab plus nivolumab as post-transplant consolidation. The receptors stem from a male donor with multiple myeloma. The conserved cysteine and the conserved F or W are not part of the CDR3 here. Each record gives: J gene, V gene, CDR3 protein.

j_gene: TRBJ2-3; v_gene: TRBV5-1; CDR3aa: ASSPLPISANADTQY
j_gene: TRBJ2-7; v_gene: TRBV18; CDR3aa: ASSPPGLGGTYEQY
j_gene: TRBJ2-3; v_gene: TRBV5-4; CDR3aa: ASSLEQGQVQVRATDTQY
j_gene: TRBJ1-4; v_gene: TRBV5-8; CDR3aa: ASSWDPYNEKLF
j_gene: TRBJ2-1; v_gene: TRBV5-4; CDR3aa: ASSLAGGIYNEQF
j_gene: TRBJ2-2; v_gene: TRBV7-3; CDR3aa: ASSLTGVGQGTGELF
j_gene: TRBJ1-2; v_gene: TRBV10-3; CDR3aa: AISIEGVSYGYT
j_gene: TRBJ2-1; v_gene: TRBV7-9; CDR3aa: ASSLVPSGALGNEQF
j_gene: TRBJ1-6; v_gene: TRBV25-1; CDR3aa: APGGGYSPLH
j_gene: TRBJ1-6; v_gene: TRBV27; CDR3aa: ASSLLRFGSPLH
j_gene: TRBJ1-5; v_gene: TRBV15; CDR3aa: ATSTGYLSPQH
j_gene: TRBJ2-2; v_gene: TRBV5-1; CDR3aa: ASSLSQGGSGELF
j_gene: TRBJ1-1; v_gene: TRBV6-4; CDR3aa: ASSDSWNTEAF
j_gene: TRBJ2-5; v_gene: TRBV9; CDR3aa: ASSVGASGWEGETQY
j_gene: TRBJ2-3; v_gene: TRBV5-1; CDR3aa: ASSLTQDTQY
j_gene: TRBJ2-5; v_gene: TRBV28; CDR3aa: AASGGARETQY
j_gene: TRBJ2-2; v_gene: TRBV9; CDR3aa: ASSGTSGGATGELF
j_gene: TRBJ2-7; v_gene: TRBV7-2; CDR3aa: ASSLLRYEQY
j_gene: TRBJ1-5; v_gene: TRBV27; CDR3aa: ASSTTGVRQPQH
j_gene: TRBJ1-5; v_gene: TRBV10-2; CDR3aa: ASSESSPNQPQH
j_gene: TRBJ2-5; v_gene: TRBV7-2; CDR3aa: ASSFRTSGEETQY
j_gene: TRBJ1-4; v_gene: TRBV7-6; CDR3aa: ASSPGQGGEKLF
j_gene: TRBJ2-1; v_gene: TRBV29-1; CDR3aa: SASFGVSSYNEQF
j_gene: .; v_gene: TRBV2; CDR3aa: ASSEAPYLAGGDEQY
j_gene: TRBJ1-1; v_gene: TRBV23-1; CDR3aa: ASSQSVPRVWVAF
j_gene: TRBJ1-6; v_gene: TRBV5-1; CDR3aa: ASSLTEYNSPLH
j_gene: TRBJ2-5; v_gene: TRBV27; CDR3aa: ASSLFNRKETQY
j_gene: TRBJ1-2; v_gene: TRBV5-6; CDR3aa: ASSLSRDSYGYT
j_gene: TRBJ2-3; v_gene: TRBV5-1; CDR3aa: ASSLAIAGGTDTQY
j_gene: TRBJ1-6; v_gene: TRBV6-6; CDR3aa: ASSALTRVDSPLH
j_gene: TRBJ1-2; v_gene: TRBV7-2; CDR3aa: ASTLDSFNYGYT
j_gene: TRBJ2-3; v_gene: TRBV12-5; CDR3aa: ASGSRADAQY
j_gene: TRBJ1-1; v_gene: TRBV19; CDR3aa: ASNPRTRNTEAF
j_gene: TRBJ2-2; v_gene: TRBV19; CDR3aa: ASSDSNTGELF
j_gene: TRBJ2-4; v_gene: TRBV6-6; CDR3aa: ASREGGAKNIQY
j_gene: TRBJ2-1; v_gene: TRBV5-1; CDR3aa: ASSLIFRGDYNEQF